Here is one TCR beta chain with its context. The sample belongs to a study of T cells in tuberculosis. Data came from immunoSEQ multiplex PCR; TCRdb stores just in-frame clones and leaves some out. The data show more than 30,000 clones, around 93% seen once. Germline loops: CDR1 GTSNPN, CDR2 SVGIG (reference sequence). The CDR3 runs to 13 residues. The ends were cut back, 2 bases at V and 0 bases at J, with 4 bases in the middle. The clonotype originates from a donor aged 10-29 years with latent tuberculosis or without tuberculosis infection. Some clones in this sample may be carry-over from other donors' samples. The gene calls are TRBV30 and TRBJ1-4; no clear D. The sequenced material came from PBMCs. DNA for the CDR3: TGTGCCTGGAGTATATCAACTAATGAAAAACTGTTTTTT. Amino acids: CAWSISTNEKLFF.